The source of this T cell receptor beta chain is a study of blood T cell repertoires in COVID-19. Study-wide context: Acute and convalescent COVID-19 samples came from the United States, Italy and Spain. T cells, B-cell-depleted T cells, or PBMCs supplied cDNA or gDNA.

How the authors handled the data: Cell counts per sample came from amplifying reference gene primers. Only in-frame clones appear in the TCRdb table, and some are missing; sequencing was by immunoSEQ multiplex PCR. The V and J calls and the clone size are those of that table, but D and trimming were determined from the DNA. This table has roughly 100,000 clones, around 88% appearing once. CDR3 length: 15 residues. Germline lookup yields CDR1 SNHLY and CDR2 FYNNEI. Trimming pared 6 bases from V and 0 bases from J, leaving 13 bases between. What was sequenced was peripheral blood. The chain carries TRBV2 and TRBJ2-3, with D tentatively TRBD2 (6 bases). The TCR sequence derives from a man at least 80 years old with acute or convalescent COVID-19. The CDR3 DNA reads TGTGCCAGCAGCGTCCTAGCGTTAAGCACAGATACGCAGTATTTT. It specifies CASSVLALSTDTQYF.